This paragraph reports one TCR beta chain. The authors carried out high-throughput sequencing of TCR beta. They applied it to CD8+ and CD4+ T cells obtained from blood. Roughly 0.5 to 1 ug RNA was reverse transcribed with random hexamers. TCR beta CDR3 was amplified by immunoSEQ covering 54 Vbeta and 13 Jbeta. TCRdb reprocessed the immunoSEQ multiplex PCR reads with MiXCR, giving one entry per CDR3 protein. The data hold approximately 160,000 distinct CDR3 sequences, with approximately 95% observed a single time. The sample originates from a study of CD8 T cells in Susac syndrome. For the study at large: Patients with Susac syndrome had blood drawn and were at that point therapy-naive, on corticosteroids, or on intravenous immunoglobulin alone.

The V end was cut by 1 base, the J end by 8 bases, with 6 bases between. In germline, CDR1 is LGHDT, CDR2 YNNKEL (reference sequence). This CDR3 is 12 amino acids long. V usage is TRBV3-1 and J usage is TRBJ2-1, with a possible D match to TRBD2 (5 bases). The sequenced material came from CD4+ T cells from PBMCs. This TCR was sampled from a human donor with Susac syndrome. CDR3 in amino acids: CASSQAGDEQFF. In DNA form, the CDR3 reads TGTGCCAGCAGCCAAGCCGGGGATGAGCAGTTCTTC.